This record looks at one T cell receptor beta chain sequence and its context. These data belong to a study of T cells in Graves' hyperthyroidism and ophthalmopathy. RNA transcripts provided the source from which TCR beta CDR3 regions were amplified. TCR CDR3 regions were first amplified by RT-PCR with HTBI primers. TCRdb used MiXCR to reprocess the multiplex PCR reads, holding one entry per CDR3 protein. This sample has some 570,000 distinct CDR3 sequences; around 14% occur once, and the top ten carry around 7%. The sequenced material came from blood. This clonotype was sampled from a woman aged 18-35 years with Graves' ophthalmopathy.

The CDR3 loop is CASRSDADYGYTF. For the CDR3, the DNA is TGTGCCAGCAGATCTGACGCGGACTATGGCTACACCTTC. This chain joins TRBV12-3 or TRBV12-4 and TRBJ1-2; D ambiguous. The CDR3 consists of 13 residues. Trimming stripped 6 bases from V and 3 bases from J, with 11 bases between.